This T cell receptor beta chain stems from a study of T cell repertoires in cytomegalovirus infection. Turning to the study itself: It can be stated that public TCR beta signatures indicated CMV infection as well as a matching HLA type.

The V segment lost 5 bases and the J segment 6 bases; nucleotides outside the gene matches: 6. Germline CDR1 is SGHVS and CDR2 is FNYEAQ. The CDR3 is made up of 14 amino acids. Notes on the study in general: It was HLA-C-restricted CMV-specific TCR beta clonotypes that dominated the response ex vivo. Carriers of CMV plus the relevant HLA were identified by cumulative public TCR beta family frequency.

In TCRdb, the reads were re-called with MiXCR into one record per CDR3 protein. The sample consists of a few hundred thousand distinct CDR3 sequences, about a sixth of them appearing once. Many counts were recorded for this clonotype. Its target is not known. This receptor was taken from a human donor in good health (CMV status not recorded). Some clones in this sample may be carry-over from other donors' samples. Sequencing was carried out using CD8+ T cells from PBMCs. This chain connects TRBV7-6 to TRBJ2-2, with TRBD1 identical over 7 bases. The CDR3 loop is CASSPTGPSGELFF. The CDR3 bases are TGTGCCAGCAGCCCGACAGGGCCCTCCGGGGAGCTGTTTTTT. The full variable domain, rest sourced from reference TRBV7-6 and TRBJ2-2, is GAGVSQSPRYKVTKRGQDVALRCDPISGHVSLYWYRQALGQGPEFLTYFNYEAQQDKSGLPNDRFSAERPEGSISTLTIQRTEQRDSAMYRCASSPTGPSGELFFGEGSRLTVL.